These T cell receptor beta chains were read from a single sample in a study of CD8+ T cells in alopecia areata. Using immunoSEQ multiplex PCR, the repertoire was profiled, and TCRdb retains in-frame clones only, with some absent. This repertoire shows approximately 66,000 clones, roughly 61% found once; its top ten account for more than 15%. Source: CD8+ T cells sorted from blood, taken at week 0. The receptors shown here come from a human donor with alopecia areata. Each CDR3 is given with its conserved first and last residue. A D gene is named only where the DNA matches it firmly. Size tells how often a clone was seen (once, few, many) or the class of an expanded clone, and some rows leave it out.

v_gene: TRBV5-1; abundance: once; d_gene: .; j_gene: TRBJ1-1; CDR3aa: CASSLEAQYMNTEAFF; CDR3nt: TGCGCCAGCAGCTTGGAAGCGCAGTACATGAACACTGAAGCTTTCTTT
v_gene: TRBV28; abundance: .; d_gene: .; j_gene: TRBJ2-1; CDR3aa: CASSLGNSYNEQFF; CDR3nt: TGTGCCAGCAGTTTAGGAAACTCCTACAATGAGCAGTTCTTC
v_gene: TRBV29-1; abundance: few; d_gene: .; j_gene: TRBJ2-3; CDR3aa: CSVEDITTDTQYF; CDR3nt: TGCAGCGTTGAAGATATCACGACAGATACGCAGTATTTT
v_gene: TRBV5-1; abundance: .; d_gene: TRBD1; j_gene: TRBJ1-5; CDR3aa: CASSLGTGKGQPQHF; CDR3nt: TGCGCCAGCAGCTTGGGGACAGGGAAGGGTCAGCCCCAGCATTTT
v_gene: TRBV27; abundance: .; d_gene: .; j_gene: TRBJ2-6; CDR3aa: CASSLKGGQGLSGANVLTF; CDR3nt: TGTGCCAGCAGTTTAAAGGGCGGGCAGGGTCTATCGGGGGCCAACGTCCTGACTTTC
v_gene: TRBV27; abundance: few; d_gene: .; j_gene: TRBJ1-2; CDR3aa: CASSLGPRGHYGYTF; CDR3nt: TGTGCCAGCAGTTTGGGGCCCAGGGGCCATTATGGCTACACCTTC
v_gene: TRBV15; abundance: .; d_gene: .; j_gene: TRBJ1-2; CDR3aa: CATSRDTVDSIYGYTF; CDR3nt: TGTGCCACCAGCAGAGATACCGTGGACAGTATTTATGGCTACACCTTC
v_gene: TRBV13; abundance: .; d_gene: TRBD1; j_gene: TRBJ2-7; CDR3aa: CASSLVKDRANSYEQYF; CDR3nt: TGTGCCAGCAGCTTAGTCAAGGACAGGGCCAACTCCTACGAGCAGTACTTC
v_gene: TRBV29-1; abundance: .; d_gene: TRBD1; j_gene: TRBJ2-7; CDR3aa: CSVEFDRGYEQYF; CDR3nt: TGCAGCGTTGAGTTCGACAGGGGCTACGAGCAGTACTTC
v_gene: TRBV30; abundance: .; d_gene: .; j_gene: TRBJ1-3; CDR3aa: CAWRTGLGGNTIYF; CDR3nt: TGTGCCTGGAGGACAGGATTGGGCGGAAACACCATATATTTT
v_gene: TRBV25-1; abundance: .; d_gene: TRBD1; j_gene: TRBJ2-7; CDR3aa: CASSVGTGNEQYF; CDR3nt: TGTGCCAGCAGTGTAGGGACAGGGAACGAGCAGTACTTC
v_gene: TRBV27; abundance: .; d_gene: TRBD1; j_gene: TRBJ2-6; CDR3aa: CASSLTGGSGANVLTF; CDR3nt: TGTGCCAGCAGTTTAACAGGGGGCTCTGGGGCCAACGTCCTGACTTTC
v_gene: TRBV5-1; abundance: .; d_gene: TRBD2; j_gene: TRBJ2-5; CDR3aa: CASSLGLAGVETQYF; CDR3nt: TGCGCCAGCAGCCTAGGACTAGCGGGAGTGGAGACCCAGTACTTC
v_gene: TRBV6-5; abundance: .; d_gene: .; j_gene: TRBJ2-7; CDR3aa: CASSQGSEQYF; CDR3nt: TGTGCCAGCAGCCAGGGGTCCGAGCAGTACTTC
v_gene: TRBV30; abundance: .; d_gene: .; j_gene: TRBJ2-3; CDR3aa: CAWSVLGGTDTQYF; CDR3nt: TGTGCCTGGAGTGTACTCGGCGGGACAGATACGCAGTATTTT
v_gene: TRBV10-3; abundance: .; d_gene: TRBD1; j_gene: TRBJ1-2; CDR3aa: CAISEWTGPPNYGYTF; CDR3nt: TGTGCCATCAGTGAGTGGACAGGACCTCCGAACTATGGCTACACCTTC
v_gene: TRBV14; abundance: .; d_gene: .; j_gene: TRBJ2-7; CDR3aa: CASSQGTTYEQYF; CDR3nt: TGTGCCAGCAGCCAGGGTACAACCTACGAGCAGTACTTC
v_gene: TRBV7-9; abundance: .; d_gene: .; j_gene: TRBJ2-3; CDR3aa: CASSPGSFSTDTQYF; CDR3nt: TGTGCCAGCAGTCCGGGCTCTTTTAGCACAGATACGCAGTATTTT
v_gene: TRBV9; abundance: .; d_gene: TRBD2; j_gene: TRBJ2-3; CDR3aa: CASSVGRGGTDTQYF; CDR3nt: TGTGCCAGCAGCGTAGGACGGGGGGGCACAGATACGCAGTATTTT
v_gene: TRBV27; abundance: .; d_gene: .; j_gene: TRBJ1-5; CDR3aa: CASRVAGGDQPQHF; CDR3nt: TGTGCCAGCAGGGTGGCCGGGGGGGATCAGCCCCAGCATTTT
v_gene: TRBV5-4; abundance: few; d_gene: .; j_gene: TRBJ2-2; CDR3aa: CASSGYFTGELFF; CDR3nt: TGTGCCAGCAGCGGGTACTTCACCGGGGAGCTGTTTTTT
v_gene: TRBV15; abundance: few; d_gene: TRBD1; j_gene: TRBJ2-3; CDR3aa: CATSRDSGQGADTQYF; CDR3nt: TGTGCCACCAGCAGAGATTCGGGACAGGGGGCAGATACGCAGTATTTT
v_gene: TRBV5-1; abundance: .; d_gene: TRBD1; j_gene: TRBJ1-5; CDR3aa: CASSLGQGDQPQHF; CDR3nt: TGCGCCAGCAGCTTGGGACAGGGGGATCAGCCCCAGCATTTT
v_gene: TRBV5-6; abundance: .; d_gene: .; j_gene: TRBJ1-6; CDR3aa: CASSFWGGNSPLHF; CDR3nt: TGTGCCAGCAGCTTCTGGGGGGGCAATTCACCCCTCCACTTT
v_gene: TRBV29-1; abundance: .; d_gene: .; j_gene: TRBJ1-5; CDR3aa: CSVGVVGFRGASNQPQHF; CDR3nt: TGCAGCGTTGGAGTGGTTGGATTTCGAGGCGCCAGCAATCAGCCCCAGCATTTT
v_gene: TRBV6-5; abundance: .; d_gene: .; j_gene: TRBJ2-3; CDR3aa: CASSLTVGPAQYF; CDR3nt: TGTGCCAGCAGTTTGACAGTTGGACCGGCGCAGTATTTT
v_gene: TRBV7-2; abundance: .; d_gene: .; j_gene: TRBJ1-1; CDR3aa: CASSFPGTNYEAFF; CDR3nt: TGTGCCAGCAGCTTTCCCGGGACGAATTATGAAGCTTTCTTT
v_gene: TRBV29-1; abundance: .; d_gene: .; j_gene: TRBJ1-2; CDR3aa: CSVVIPSANYGYTF; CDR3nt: TGCAGCGTTGTTATCCCCTCGGCTAACTATGGCTACACCTTC
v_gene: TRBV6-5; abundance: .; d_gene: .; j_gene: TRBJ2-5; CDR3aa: CASGTRLRTQYF; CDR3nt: TGTGCCAGCGGAACGAGGCTCCGGACCCAGTACTTC
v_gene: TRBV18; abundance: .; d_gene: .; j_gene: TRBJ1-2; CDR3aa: CASSPGTPHGYTF; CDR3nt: TGTGCCAGCTCACCGGGGACGCCTCATGGCTACACCTTC
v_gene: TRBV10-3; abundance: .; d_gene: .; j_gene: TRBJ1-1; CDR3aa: CAIRGGVEYRDKNTEAFF; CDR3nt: TGTGCCATCAGAGGCGGGGTGGAATATCGGGACAAGAACACTGAAGCTTTCTTT
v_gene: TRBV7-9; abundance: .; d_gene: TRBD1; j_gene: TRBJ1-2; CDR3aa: CASTPNGDRGPDGYTF; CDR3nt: TGTGCCAGCACCCCGAACGGAGACAGGGGCCCTGATGGCTACACCTTC
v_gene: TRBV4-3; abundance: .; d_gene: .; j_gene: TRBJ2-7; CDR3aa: CASSQDLEGSGYEQYF; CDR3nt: TGCGCCAGCAGCCAAGATCTAGAAGGCAGCGGGTACGAGCAGTACTTC
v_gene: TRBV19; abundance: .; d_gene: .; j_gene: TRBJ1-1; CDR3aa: CASKQGLTEAFF; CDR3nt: TGTGCCAGTAAACAGGGCCTCACTGAAGCTTTCTTT
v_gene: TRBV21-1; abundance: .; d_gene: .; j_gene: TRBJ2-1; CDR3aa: CASSKGGAGAPNEQFF; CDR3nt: TGTGCCAGCAGCAAAGGTGGTGCGGGAGCACCCAATGAGCAGTTCTTC
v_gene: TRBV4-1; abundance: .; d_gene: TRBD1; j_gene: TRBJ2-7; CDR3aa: CASSQDSGTGSHEQYF; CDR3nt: TGCGCCAGCAGCCAAGATAGTGGGACAGGGTCCCACGAGCAGTACTTC
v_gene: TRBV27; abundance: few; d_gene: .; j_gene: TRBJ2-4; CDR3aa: CASSYSELPKNIQYF; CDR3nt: TGTGCCAGCAGTTACTCGGAGTTACCCAAAAACATTCAGTACTTC
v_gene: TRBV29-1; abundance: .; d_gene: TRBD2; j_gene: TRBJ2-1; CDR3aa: CSVGGLAGDEQFF; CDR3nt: TGCAGCGTTGGGGGACTAGCGGGGGATGAGCAGTTCTTC
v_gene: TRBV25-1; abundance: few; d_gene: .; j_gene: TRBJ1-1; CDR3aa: CASGGGTEAFF; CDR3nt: TGTGCCAGCGGGGGGGGGACTGAAGCTTTCTTT
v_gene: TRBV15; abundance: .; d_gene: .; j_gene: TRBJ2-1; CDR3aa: CATMRGGGNEQFF; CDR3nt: TGTGCCACCATGAGGGGAGGGGGCAATGAGCAGTTCTTC
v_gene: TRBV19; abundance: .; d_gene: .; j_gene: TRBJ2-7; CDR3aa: CASSIGRGAFYEQYF; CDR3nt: TGTGCCAGTAGTATCGGCCGAGGAGCCTTCTACGAGCAGTACTTC
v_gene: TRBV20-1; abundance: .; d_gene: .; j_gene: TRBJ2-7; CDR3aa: CSAGPSYEQYF; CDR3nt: TGCAGTGCGGGTCCTTCCTACGAGCAGTACTTC
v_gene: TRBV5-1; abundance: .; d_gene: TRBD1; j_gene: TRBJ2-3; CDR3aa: CASSWTPGQGSTDTQYF; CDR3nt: TGCGCCAGCAGCTGGACACCGGGACAGGGCTCCACAGATACGCAGTATTTT
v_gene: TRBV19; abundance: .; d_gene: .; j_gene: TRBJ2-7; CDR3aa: CASRPVADSYEQYF; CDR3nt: TGTGCCAGTAGGCCGGTAGCGGACAGCTACGAGCAGTACTTC
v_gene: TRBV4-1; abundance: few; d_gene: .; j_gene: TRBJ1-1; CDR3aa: CASSQVGAHTEAFF; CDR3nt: TGCGCCAGCAGCCAAGTAGGGGCGCACACTGAAGCTTTCTTT
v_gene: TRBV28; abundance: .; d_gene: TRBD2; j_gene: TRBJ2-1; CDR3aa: CASSLYSQWGTSGHSFGDEQFF; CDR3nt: TGTGCCAGCAGTTTATATTCTCAATGGGGGACTAGCGGGCACTCTTTCGGGGATGAGCAGTTCTTC
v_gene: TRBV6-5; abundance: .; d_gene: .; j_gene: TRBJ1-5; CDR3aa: CASSYSRKTNQPQHF; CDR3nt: TGTGCCAGCAGTTACAGCAGGAAAACCAATCAGCCCCAGCATTTT
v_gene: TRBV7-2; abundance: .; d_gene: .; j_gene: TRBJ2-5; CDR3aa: CASSLVLRETQYF; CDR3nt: TGTGCCAGCAGCTTAGTCTTGAGAGAGACCCAGTACTTC